The 18 T cell receptor beta chains listed next were all sequenced from one sample in a study of cytomegalovirus exposure and HLA in healthy donors. PCR involved 60 Vbeta and 13 Jbeta primers. The assay was immunoSEQ multiplex PCR, and TCRdb's table has in-frame clones only and misses some. Of around 130,000 clones listed, around 85% are singletons. The sample taken for sequencing was PBMCs. These receptors all come from a woman aged 25 to 39 in good health and CMV-seropositive.

The chain links TRBV18 to TRBJ2-3; tentatively, D is TRBD2 (6 bases). The V gene's germline CDR1 is KGHSH and CDR2 LQKENI. V lost 6 bases and J lost 2, with 12 bases in between. The CDR3 totals 14 residues. As DNA, the CDR3 is TGTGCCAGCTCGCACGGGACTTCCACAGATACGCAGTATTTT. Its protein is CASSHGTSTDTQYF.

The J gene is TRBJ1-1, the V gene TRBV28; D is unclear. Trimming removed 6 bases at V and 3 bases at J, with 17 bases between. Germline CDR1 and CDR2: MDHEN and SYDVKM. The CDR3 runs 15 residues. The CDR3: CASSLYAGRYTEAFF. The CDR3 coding sequence is TGTGCCAGCAGCCTCTATGCTGGGAGATACACTGAAGCTTTCTTT.

The rearrangement links TRBV27 to TRBJ2-7, with TRBD1 as a possible D gene (5 bases). Trimming pared 3 bases from V and 4 bases from J, leaving 10 bases between. The germline V gene encodes CDR1 MNHEY and CDR2 SMNVEV (reference sequence). The CDR3 sequence is 13 residues long. The CDR3 here is CASSFQGRYEQYF. The CDR3 DNA is TGTGCCAGCAGTTTTCAGGGAAGGTACGAGCAGTACTTC.

The V and J genes are TRBV5-1 and TRBJ1-4; 7 nucleotides match TRBD1. V was clipped by 4 bases and J by 6 bases; unmatched bases: 9. This CDR3 contains 15 residues. CDR1 SGHRS and CDR2 YFSETQ come from the germline V gene. The CDR3 nucleotides read TGCGCCAGCAGCCCTTCTACAGGGGAGGATGAAAAACTGTTTTTT. The encoded protein is CASSPSTGEDEKLFF.

The chain couples TRBV10-3 to TRBJ1-5; maybe TRBD1 (5 bases). V lost 3 bases and J lost 6, with 15 bases in between. Looked up from germline, CDR1 is ENHRY and CDR2 is SYGVKD. The CDR3 is 15 amino acids. This CDR3 reads CAISDGGGGGQPQHF. In nucleotides, the CDR3 is TGTGCCATCAGTGATGGGGGGGGTGGTGGTCAGCCCCAGCATTTT.

Written as DNA, the CDR3 is TGTGCCAGCAGCCAAGTGGCAGGGGGATACGAGCAGTACTTC. Amino acids: CASSQVAGGYEQYF. The chain combines TRBV14 with TRBJ2-7; 7 nucleotides align to TRBD1. Trimming took 1 base from V and 4 from J; bases not matched to a gene: 4. The CDR3 length is 14 residues. The germline V gene has CDR1 SGHDN and CDR2 FVKESK.

A few counts support this clone. This sample includes further DNA sequences coding for the same CDR3. The chain employs TRBV5-8 and TRBJ1-1; the D gene is possibly TRBD1 (5 bases). Germline V CDR1 and CDR2: SGHTS, YDEGEE. The CDR3 contains 13 residues. V dropped 0 bases and J dropped 4 bases, with 7 bases sitting between them. Here the CDR3 DNA reads TGTGCCAGCAGCTTGGGGGGGGGCACTGAAGCTTTCTTT. Residues: CASSLGGGTEAFF. The full variable domain, with the rest looked up from reference TRBV5-8 and TRBJ1-1, is EAGVTQSPTHLIKTRGQQATLRCSPISGHTSVYWYQQALGLGLQFLLWYDEGEERNRGNFPPRFSGRQFPNYSSELNVNALELEDSALYLCASSLGGGTEAFFGQGTRLTVV.

The chain combines TRBV5-1 with TRBJ2-7, with D perhaps matching TRBD1 (6 bases). V gave up 6 bases and J gave up 0 bases, with 16 bases separating them. From germline, CDR1 is SGHRS and CDR2 YFSETQ. The CDR3 extends over 15 amino acids. The CDR3 coding sequence is TGCGCCAGCAAGGAGGCCGGGACACCCTCCTACGAGCAGTACTTC. It encodes CASKEAGTPSYEQYF.

The chain carries TRBV2 and TRBJ2-3, with 7 bases aligning to TRBD1. V lost 1 base, J lost 2 bases, and 15 bases stayed unmatched. This CDR3 region has 19 residues. Looked up from germline, CDR1 is SNHLY and CDR2 is FYNNEI. Written as DNA, the CDR3 is TGTGCCAGCAGTGAAGTCGTTAGGGACAGTCATTCTAACACAGATACGCAGTATTTT. This gives the protein CASSEVVRDSHSNTDTQYF.

V and J are TRBV27 and TRBJ2-7; TRBD2 aligns across 9 bases. The CDR3 covers 15 residues. Losses at the gene ends were 8 bases for V and 5 bases for J; bases not matched to a gene: 13. Germline CDR1 MNHEY, CDR2 SMNVEV (reference sequence). CDR3: CASCWSGRPLHEQYF. The CDR3 DNA follows: TGTGCCAGCTGCTGGAGCGGGAGGCCCCTTCACGAGCAGTACTTC.

V gene TRBV13 combines with J gene TRBJ1-5; no firm D call. Trimming took 6 bases from V and 4 from J, leaving 4 bases between them. The CDR3 covers 11 residues. Germline CDR1 PRHDT, CDR2 FYEKMQ (reference sequence). CDR3 nucleotide sequence: TGTGCCAGCAGTCAGAATCAGCCCCAGCATTTT. It codes for CASSQNQPQHF.

V usage is TRBV2 and J usage is TRBJ2-7, with 7 bases that match TRBD2. The CDR3 is 14 amino acids. V dropped 7 bases and J dropped 2; count of bases not matched to a gene: 8. Per the germline V gene, CDR1 is SNHLY and CDR2 is FYNNEI. Here the CDR3 reads CASNYERGAYEQYF. CDR3 coding DNA: TGTGCCAGCAATTATGAACGGGGGGCCTACGAGCAGTACTTC.

This chain joins TRBV28 and TRBJ2-3; tentative D call: TRBD2 (6 bases). Trimming shortened V by 8 bases and J by 5 bases, and 14 bases separated the two germline ends. Germline CDR1 MDHEN, CDR2 SYDVKM. The CDR3 is 13 residues long. CDR3 loop: CASGGFGGDTQYF. CDR3 in DNA: TGTGCCAGCGGGGGTTTCGGGGGAGATACGCAGTATTTT.

This clone was recorded only once. This sequence joins TRBV29-1 and TRBJ2-7, with D maybe TRBD1 (5 bases). Trimming shortened V by 5 bases and J by 0 bases, and 8 bases separated the two germline ends. CDR1 SQVTM and CDR2 ANQGSEA come from the germline V gene. The CDR3 has 12 residues. CDR3 residues: CSVRQGSYEQYF. As DNA, the CDR3 is TGCAGCGTTAGGCAGGGCTCCTACGAGCAGTACTTC.

The rearrangement links TRBV5-1 to TRBJ1-1; possibly TRBD1 for D (5 bases). This CDR3 has 14 residues. Germline CDR1 is SGHRS and CDR2 is YFSETQ. The ends were cut back, 3 bases at V and 4 bases at J, with 13 bases in the middle. CDR3 region: CASSSQGGITEAFF. The CDR3 region has the DNA TGCGCCAGCAGCTCCCAGGGAGGGATCACTGAAGCTTTCTTT.

The chain joins TRBV4-1 to TRBJ2-3, with a tentative D call TRBD2 (6 bases). Germline-derived CDR1 and CDR2 are MGHRA and YSYEKL. V shed 4 bases and J shed 0 bases, with 17 bases lying between them. The CDR3 spans 17 residues. CDR3 sequence (DNA): TGCGCCAGCAGCCTACTCCCTCCTAGCGCCAGCACAGATACGCAGTATTTT. Translating it yields CASSLLPPSASTDTQYF.

The genes are TRBV19 and TRBJ2-5, with 11 bases identical to TRBD2. The CDR3 runs to 17 residues. Germline CDR1 LNHDA, CDR2 SQIVND (reference sequence). V shed 1 base and J 2 bases; nucleotides not matched to a gene: 6. This chain's CDR3 is CASSIGTGLAAQETQYF. CDR3 nucleotides: TGTGCCAGTAGTATAGGAACGGGACTAGCGGCTCAAGAGACCCAGTACTTC.

The chain links TRBV5-1 to TRBJ2-7, with TRBD1 identical over 9 bases. Trimming cost V 4 bases and J 2 bases; bases outside gene matches: 10. The CDR3 is made up of 16 amino acids. Germline V gene data show CDR1 as SGHRS and CDR2 as YFSETQ. The CDR3: CASSVLTGTGPYEQYF. The CDR3 DNA reads TGCGCCAGCAGCGTCCTTACCGGGACAGGGCCCTACGAGCAGTACTTC.